The T cell receptor (beta chain) described here comes from a study of blood T cell repertoires in COVID-19. This clone was detected a few times. Repertoires were generated with immunoSEQ multiplex PCR, while TCRdb's copy carries only in-frame clones and drops some. This sample has tens of thousands of clones; over 75% occur once, and the top ten carry 25% to 35%. The CDR3 contains 16 residues. V was pared by 8 bases and J by 4 bases, with 9 bases of the junction left unmatched. Germline V CDR1 and CDR2: SNHLY, FYNNEI. The clonotype comes from a man aged 60-69 years with COVID-19, enrolled during active disease. Sequencing input: peripheral blood. V usage is TRBV2 and J usage is TRBJ2-2; the match to TRBD2 covers 11 bases. The CDR3 coding sequence is TGTGCCAGCGGTGGTAGCGGGGGGGCTGGCACCGGGGAGCTGTTTTTT. Its translation: CASGGSGGAGTGELFF.